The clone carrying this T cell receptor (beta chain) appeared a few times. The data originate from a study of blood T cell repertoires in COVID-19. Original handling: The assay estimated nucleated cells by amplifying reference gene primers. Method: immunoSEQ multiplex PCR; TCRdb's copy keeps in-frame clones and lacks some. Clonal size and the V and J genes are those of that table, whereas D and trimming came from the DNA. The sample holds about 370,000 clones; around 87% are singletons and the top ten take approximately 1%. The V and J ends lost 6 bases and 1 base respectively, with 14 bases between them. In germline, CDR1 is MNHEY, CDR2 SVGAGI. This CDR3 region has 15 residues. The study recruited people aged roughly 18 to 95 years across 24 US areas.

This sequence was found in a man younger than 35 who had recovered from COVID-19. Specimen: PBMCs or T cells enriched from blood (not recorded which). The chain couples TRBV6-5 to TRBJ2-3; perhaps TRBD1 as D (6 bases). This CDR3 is CASSLNRARTDTQYF. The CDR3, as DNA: TGTGCCAGCAGCCTAAACAGGGCCCGCACAGATACGCAGTATTTT.